The clone carrying this TCR beta chain was seen ten or more times. Antigen: not known. This entry comes from a study of regulatory T cells in long-lasting Graves disease. Study summary: Antithyroid drug intake by newly diagnosed Graves' patients had lasted under 3 months. Notes on the study in general: With a small sample size, accuracy may have been reduced.

Regarding time point: newly diagnosed GD, antithyroid drugs for less than 3 months. PBMC RNA was the source of the TCR library. Building of the TCR beta libraries involved iRepertoire HTBI primers and Arm-PCR of CDR3 regions. TCRdb processed the multiplex PCR reads anew with MiXCR; each CDR3 protein has one entry. The sample contains around 360,000 distinct CDR3 sequences, 16% of which appear only once. This CDR3 has 15 residues. The germline gives CDR1 DFQATT, CDR2 SNEGSKA (reference sequence). Trimming stripped 3 bases from V and 0 bases from J, with 13 bases between. These data were also reused for a study on T cells in Graves' hyperthyroidism and ophthalmopathy.

The sample here was peripheral blood mononuclear cells (PBMCs), taken at new diagnosis, from a patient treated with antithyroid drugs. The TCR sequence derives from a woman under 30 with Graves disease. This chain joins TRBV20-1 and TRBJ2-3; unclear D gene. The CDR3 protein is CSARAFILSTDTQYF. The CDR3 DNA reads TGCAGTGCTAGGGCCTTTATTCTTAGCACAGATACGCAGTATTTT.